This T cell receptor beta chain was recovered during a study of T-cell memory formation after mild COVID-19. Study-wide findings and caveats: From day 15 to 85, contracting clones were balanced between CD4 and CD8, whereas later expanders leaned toward CD4+.

From the 5' RACE reads, TCRdb called clonotypes with MiXCR, one entry per CDR3 protein. The table records about 340,000 distinct CDR3 sequences, around 21% of them present only once. Of note for this clonotype: Its specificity is not known.

Germline loops: CDR1 KGHSH, CDR2 LQKENI. The CDR3 is 16 amino acids. V lost 11 bases and J lost 1; bases outside the gene matches: 13. V is TRBV18 and J is TRBJ1-1, with TRBD1 matching 10 bases. The TCR sequence derives from an adult woman who had mild COVID-19 (a few samples of this study predate the infection). Cell type and time point are not known. Sequenced input: PBMCs or a T cell subset sorted from them (not recorded which). The CDR3 DNA reads as TGTGCCTCTCCAGTGGGGACAGGGGCGTCGAACACTGAAGCTTTCTTT. Its translation: CASPVGTGASNTEAFF.